This T cell receptor beta chain was recovered during a study of T cells in Graves' hyperthyroidism and ophthalmopathy. RNA transcripts served as the template for amplifying TCR beta CDR3 regions. A set of HTBI primers served as the primers for a first-round RT-PCR of the TCR CDR3. MiXCR, run by TCRdb on the multiplex PCR reads, gives a single entry per CDR3 protein. The sample includes under 550,000 distinct CDR3 sequences, nearly 20% seen only once; the top ten take approximately 48%. This clonotype appeared a few times. Germline CDR1 is LNHDA and CDR2 is SQIVND (reference sequence). This CDR3 is built from 12 residues. V lost 10 bases, J lost 10 bases, and 19 bases lay in between.

Input material: blood. This TCR came from a man aged 35-49 years with Graves' ophthalmopathy. The rearrangement uses TRBV19 and TRBJ2-5; D is undetermined. In DNA form, the CDR3 reads TGTGCCACTCGGACGGACGAGAGAGGCCAGTACTTC. Its protein is CATRTDERGQYF.